This T cell receptor beta chain was sequenced during a study of vaccination effects on CD4 cells after COVID-19. Study conclusions and caveats: Whether induced by infection or by vaccine, clones showed marked clonal contraction late after vaccination. Convalescent patients were few in the study, and early post-infection timepoints were absent. Healthy vaccinees' vaccine-induced clones included only 1 of 255 cross-reacting with common cold coronaviruses.

With the ViraFEST assay, the study expanded antigen-specific CD4+ T cells using viral peptide pools, then sequenced them. Upon completion of about 10 days in culture, CD4+ T cells were isolated. In the vaccine recipients, nucleocapsid antibodies were negative and there was no prior SARS-CoV-2 infection. Each culture had half its medium swapped for IL-2 medium on days 3 and 7. Data came from immunoSEQ multiplex PCR; TCRdb stores just in-frame clones and leaves some out. The data show about 23,000 clones, roughly 70% seen once. About this clone: Its antigen is currently unknown.

The source of this sequence is a human donor who received a COVID-19 vaccine. The sequencing used CD4+ T cells from PBMCs cultured with SARS-CoV-2 spike peptides, collected before COVID-19 vaccination.

This chain's CDR3 is CASSNMRGRYEQYF. CDR3 DNA: TGTGCCAGCAGCAACATGAGGGGCCGCTACGAGCAGTACTTC. V and J are TRBV3-1 (or the pseudogene TRBV3-2) and TRBJ2-7; either TRBD1 or TRBD2 may supply D (5 bases each). The CDR3 consists of 14 residues. Germline loops: CDR1 LGHDT, CDR2 YNNKEL (reference sequence). Trimming shortened V by 5 bases and J by 3 bases, and 14 bases separated the two germline ends.